The entry below describes one T cell receptor beta chain. This clone's antigen is unknown. The input lacks base qualities; no much larger clone sits a single base away. The CDR3 contains 11 residues, cysteine and phenylalanine counted. The only DNA kept is the CDR3, 33 bases in frame from the first base. CDR1 MDHEN and CDR2 SYDVKM were looked up in the germline V gene. V was cut back by 3 bases and J by 6 bases, leaving a gap of 3 bases between them. This sample stems from a study of beta chain features in type 1 diabetes listed by TCRdb under 2018. At the level of the whole study: No differences in mean age, gender distribution, total cell number or subset yield were found between patients and healthy donors. A total of about 100,000,000 sorted cells were examined across all samples, and RNA yield correlated strongly with the number of cells per subset. In the study, TCRB repertoires of sorted circulating CD4+ T cell subsets from recently diagnosed type 1 diabetes patients were compared with those of matched healthy donors. Regulatory and stem cell-like memory subsets were obtained from only 8 patients and about eight healthy donors, while naive and central memory subsets were obtained from all 28 donors. The investigation overall reported the following: Only small numbers of individuals were included in the HLA sub-analyses, which left unresolved whether HLA type had any influence on TCRB rearrangement. Naive, central memory and regulatory TCRB repertoires appeared more similar among patients than among healthy donors. Type 1 diabetes patients showed a moderate but significant shortening of TCRB CDR3 length in all four CD4+ subsets. At VDJ recombination sites, patients with type 1 diabetes made fewer insertions and deleted more nucleotides, a pattern implying thymic rearrangement abnormalities. Sequencing cDNA rather than genomic DNA could over-represent highly expressing activated cells, although activation and CD3 levels did not differ between groups. Shorter templates might have been favored by PCR, but patient and control samples were amplified and corrected together, so both groups would have been affected equally by any skew.

A single peripheral blood draw of approximately 100 mL on average was collected from each donor into heparinised tubes. Naive, central memory, regulatory and stem cell-like memory CD4+ T cells were sorted on a BD FACSAria II using a panel including CD45RO, CCR7, CD25, CD127, CD95 and CD27. A purity above 98% was achieved for all sorted populations. PBMCs were separated immediately by Lymphoprep density gradient centrifugation and were stained directly, without being cultured. Samples were stained and sorted in pairs, with one healthy donor and one patient per experiment, so that batch effects were minimized. The High Capacity cDNA Reverse Transcription Kit was used to reverse transcribe all of the isolated RNA, meaning that expressed TCRB transcripts were what got sequenced. Deep immunoSEQ sequencing was applied to naive, central memory and regulatory T cell samples, giving an average of about 3.8 million total reads per sample. After sorted cells were lysed in RLT buffer, RNA was extracted with DNase-treated RNeasy Micro or Mini kits, with the choice depending on cell number. Each cell subset was processed separately to prevent cross-contamination, with patient and healthy donor samples processed together. The immunoSEQ multiplex PCR was used to amplify TCRB sequences from cDNA, generating 87-bp fragments that spanned the CDR3 region. Amplicons were sequenced on the Illumina HiSeq platform. The authors processed their data as follows. Synthetic template baselines were used to correct PCR bias computationally, reads within Hamming distance 2 were collapsed, and singletons that could not be merged were discarded. Reads were aligned against IMGT to assign V, D and J genes, CDR3 length and insertions or deletions at six rearrangement sites. Clonotype counts were normalized to sorted cell number within each subset before computing true diversity and Gini coefficients with the tcR R package. The overlap coefficient, calculated on TCRB nucleotide sequences, was used to measure repertoire sharing. Out-of-frame TCRB sequences from naive cells were analyzed to stand in for the pre-selection repertoire. In TCRdb, the immuneACCESS table is reduced to in-frame sequences with V and J assigned. These tables do not hold every clone; where another copy was compared, an unresolved V gene accounts for under half, and the others remain unexplained. The DNA gave D and trimming, while V, J and clone size come from that table. The sample table holds around 160,000 clones, of which roughly 63% were seen once. The ten most abundant clones make up about 0.081% of the sample.

This receptor chain uses TRBV28 and TRBJ2-1, with no reliable assignment of the D segment. This TCR derives from a man aged 25-45 years with type 1 diabetes. The sequenced sample was naive CD4+ T cells from blood. Explained via the paper, the cell subset or site label denotes: true naive CD4+ T cells. The DNA sequence reads TGTGCCAGCAGTTTCTTCAATGAGCAGTTCTTC. This gives the protein CASSFFNEQFF.